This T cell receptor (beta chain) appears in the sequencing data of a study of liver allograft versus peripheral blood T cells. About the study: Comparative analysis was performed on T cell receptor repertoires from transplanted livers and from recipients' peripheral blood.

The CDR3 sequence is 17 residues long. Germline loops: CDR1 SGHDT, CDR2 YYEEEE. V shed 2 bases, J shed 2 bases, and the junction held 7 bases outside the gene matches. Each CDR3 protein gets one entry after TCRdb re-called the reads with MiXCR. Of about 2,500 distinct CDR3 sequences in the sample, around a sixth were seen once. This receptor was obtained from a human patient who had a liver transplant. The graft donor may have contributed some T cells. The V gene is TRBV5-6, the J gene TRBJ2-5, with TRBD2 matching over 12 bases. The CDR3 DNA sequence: TGTGCCAGCAGCTTCCGACTAGCGGGGGCCTCACAAGAGACCCAGTACTTC. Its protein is CASSFRLAGASQETQYF.